Shown below are 25 T cell receptor beta chains from a single sample sequenced in a study of blood T cell repertoires in COVID-19. The assay was immunoSEQ multiplex PCR, and TCRdb's table has in-frame clones only and misses some. This sample has about 240,000 clones, with approximately 90% found just once. The sample taken for sequencing was peripheral blood. The receptors were sampled from a man aged 55-75 years who had recovered from COVID-19.

V usage is TRBV29-1 and J usage is TRBJ2-3; 13 nucleotides align to TRBD2. The length of the CDR3 is 15 residues. The trim removed 8 bases at V and 5 bases at J, leaving 10 bases unmatched. Germline V lookup: CDR1 SQVTM, CDR2 ANQGSEA. Here the CDR3 DNA reads TGCAGCACGCAGCGGACTAGCGGGGGTGGAGATACGCAGTATTTT. It codes for CSTQRTSGGGDTQYF.

The rearrangement uses TRBV20-1 and TRBJ1-2; no clear D gene. This CDR3 region has 13 residues. V lost 3 bases and J lost 5, with 13 bases in between. Germline V lookup: CDR1 DFQATT, CDR2 SNEGSKA (reference sequence). The CDR3 DNA reads as TGCAGTGCTAGTTACGCTACGAATTATGGCTACACCTTC. Protein sequence: CSASYATNYGYTF.

V is TRBV28 and J is TRBJ2-2, with 15 bases aligning to TRBD2. Germline values: CDR1 MDHEN, CDR2 SYDVKM. With 5 bases clipped from V and 0 bases from J, the junction kept 10 bases outside the gene matches. The CDR3 is 20 residues long. The CDR3 DNA is TGTGCCAGCAGTCCAAATCCGGGACTAGCGGGGGGAACGAACACCGGGGAGCTGTTTTTT. It is translated as CASSPNPGLAGGTNTGELFF. Looking up the rest from reference TRBV28 and TRBJ2-2 gives the full variable domain: DVKVTQSSRYLVKRTGEKVFLECVQDMDHENMFWYRQDPGLGLRLIYFSYDVKMKEKGDIPEGYSVSREKKERFSLILESASTNQTSMYLCASSPNPGLAGGTNTGELFFGEGSRLTVL.

This clone occurred a few times. The rearrangement uses TRBV9 and TRBJ2-2, with D unresolved. V lost 4 bases, J lost 4 bases, and 8 bases lay in between. The CDR3 has 13 amino acids. Germline lookup yields CDR1 SGDLS and CDR2 YYNGEE. The CDR3 DNA is TGTGCCAGCAGCCTCCGTCCCACCGGGGAGCTGTTTTTT. Amino acids: CASSLRPTGELFF.

This sequence joins TRBV7-9 and TRBJ2-7; the D gene is possibly TRBD1 (6 bases). The germline V gene encodes CDR1 SEHNR and CDR2 FQNEAQ (reference sequence). The length of the CDR3 is 13 residues. The chain's CDR3 is CASSPLYAGQSHV. In DNA, the CDR3 is TGTGCCAGCAGCCCTTTATATGCCGGACAGTCGCACGTC.

CDR3 sequence reads: CASRRASGGLYEQYF. CDR3 nucleotide sequence: TGTGCCAGCAGACGCGCTAGCGGGGGTTTGTACGAGCAGTACTTC. This chain links TRBV6-5 with TRBJ2-7; 10 nucleotides line up with TRBD2. This CDR3 comprises 15 residues. CDR1 is MNHEY, CDR2 SVGAGI, per germline. J was trimmed by 4 bases and V by 6 bases; bases with no gene match: 9.

In its sample, this clone was seen a few times. The gene calls are TRBV7-9 and TRBJ2-3; the match to TRBD2 covers 9 bases. The CDR3 has 15 amino acids. CDR1 and CDR2 (germline): SEHNR, FQNEAQ (reference sequence). V was pared by 0 bases and J by 8 bases, with 6 bases of the junction left unmatched. The CDR3 protein is CASSLALAGGPTQYF. CDR3 bases: TGTGCCAGCAGCTTAGCGCTTGCGGGGGGGCCTACGCAGTATTTT.

The gene calls are TRBV5-1 and TRBJ2-3; 8 nucleotides line up with TRBD1. The V gene's germline CDR1 is SGHRS and CDR2 YFSETQ. V dropped 1 base and J dropped 5; count of bases not matched to a gene: 6. CDR3 length: 15 amino acids. For the CDR3, the DNA is TGCGCCAGCAGCTTGACAGGGGGTAATTTAGATACGCAGTATTTT. Its protein is CASSLTGGNLDTQYF.

The chain carries TRBV9 and TRBJ2-6; TRBD1 is a possible D gene (5 bases). V was clipped by 3 bases and J by 2 bases, with 12 bases between them. This CDR3 contains 16 residues. CDR1 is SGDLS, CDR2 YYNGEE, per germline. The CDR3 DNA reads as TGTGCCAGCAGCGCGAGGACCAGGGCTGGGGCCAACGTCCTGACTTTC. Translating gives CASSARTRAGANVLTF.

V is TRBV21-1 and J is TRBJ2-3; the D segment call TRBD1 is taken from the table without a DNA check. TRBV21-1 is annotated as a pseudogene. The CDR3 has 20 residues. The CDR3 loop reads CASSKQGGTGGDGSTDTQYF. CDR3 nucleotides: TGTGCCAGCAGCAAACAAGGTGGAACAGGGGGCGATGGGAGCACAGATACGCAGTATTTT.

The chain is built from TRBV5-1 and TRBJ2-2, with 7 bases matching TRBD1. The CDR3 runs 15 residues. Germline CDR1 and CDR2: SGHRS and YFSETQ. The V segment lost 1 base and the J segment 6 bases; nucleotides outside the gene matches: 6. As DNA, the CDR3 is TGCGCCAGCAGCTTGTACAGGGGCACGGCCGGGGAGCTGTTTTTT. Amino acid sequence: CASSLYRGTAGELFF.

The chain links TRBV9 to TRBJ2-1; 12 nucleotides align to TRBD2. This CDR3 comprises 15 residues. Germline values: CDR1 SGDLS, CDR2 YYNGEE. J gave up 2 bases and V 4 bases, and 1 base lay outside the gene matches. This CDR3 reads CASSPSGGAYNEQFF. The CDR3 nucleotides are TGTGCCAGCAGCCCTAGCGGGGGGGCCTACAATGAGCAGTTCTTC.

The chain joins TRBV6-1 to TRBJ1-2; D gene uncertain. Germline values: CDR1 MNHNS, CDR2 SASEGT. Trimming took off 3 bases at V and 6 bases at J, with 8 bases between the two ends. CDR3 length: 12 amino acids. The CDR3 protein is CASSDSLNGYTF. CDR3 nucleotide sequence: TGTGCCAGCAGTGACAGTTTGAATGGCTACACCTTC.

The chain employs TRBV18 and TRBJ2-4, with D possibly being TRBD2 (6 bases). Per the germline V gene, CDR1 is KGHSH and CDR2 is LQKENI. V was shortened by 0 bases and J by 9 bases, with 18 bases between the two germline ends. This CDR3 contains 16 residues. The CDR3 region has the DNA TGTGCCAGCTCACCACCAAAGGGACCCGTCGGGGGCATTCAGTACTTC. This codes for CASSPPKGPVGGIQYF.

This sequence joins TRBV27 and TRBJ2-3, with D maybe TRBD1 (6 bases). The CDR3 length is 15 residues. Per germline, CDR1 MNHEY and CDR2 SMNVEV (reference sequence). V dropped 6 bases and J dropped 0 bases, with 13 bases sitting between them. The DNA for the CDR3 is TGTGCCAGCAGAAAGTGGGGGCCTAGCACAGATACGCAGTATTTT. Translation gives CASRKWGPSTDTQYF.

V is TRBV24-1 and J is TRBJ1-3; the D gene is possibly TRBD1 (5 bases). Germline loops: CDR1 KGHDR, CDR2 SFDVKD. CDR3 length: 15 amino acids. The ends were cut back, 3 bases at V and 5 bases at J, with 13 bases in the middle. The DNA of the CDR3 is TGTGCCACCAGTGATCCGCGGGACCGTCGAAACACCATATATTTT. Translating gives CATSDPRDRRNTIYF.

This chain joins TRBV6-5 and TRBJ1-1; weak D call: TRBD1 (5 bases). Trimming removed 5 bases at V and 2 bases at J, with 12 bases between. In germline, CDR1 is MNHEY, CDR2 SVGAGI. CDR3 length: 14 amino acids. This CDR3 reads CASSHQGFNTEAFF. Here the CDR3 DNA reads TGTGCCAGCAGTCATCAGGGTTTTAACACTGAAGCTTTCTTT.

In this sample, this clone turned up once. Other DNA sequences in the same sample also yield this CDR3. The chain combines TRBV3-1 (or the pseudogene TRBV3-2) with TRBJ1-5; D remains ambiguous. V dropped 0 bases and J dropped 6 bases, with 6 bases sitting between them. The CDR3 runs 13 residues. CDR1 and CDR2 (germline): LGHDT, YNNKEL (reference sequence). The CDR3: CASSQDLSQPQHF. CDR3 coding DNA: TGTGCCAGCAGCCAAGACCTGAGTCAGCCCCAGCATTTT.

This chain joins TRBV24-1 and TRBJ2-4, with 9 bases aligning to TRBD1. The trim removed 2 bases at V and 3 bases at J, leaving 7 bases unmatched. The CDR3 runs 17 residues. Germline-derived CDR1 and CDR2 are KGHDR and SFDVKD. The CDR3 here is CATSDSQQGASKNIQYF. The CDR3 nucleotides are TGTGCCACCAGTGATTCCCAACAGGGGGCGAGCAAAAACATTCAGTACTTC.

The rearrangement joins TRBV7-2 to TRBJ1-6; D remains ambiguous. Germline loops: CDR1 SGHTA, CDR2 FQGNSA. This CDR3 comprises 13 residues. V shed 1 base and J shed 12 bases, with 10 bases lying between them. The CDR3 is CASSLESSQPLHF. CDR3 DNA sequence: TGTGCCAGCAGCTTAGAAAGCTCCCAACCCCTCCACTTT.

This clone was recorded only once. This sequence joins TRBV19 and TRBJ1-1, with 8 positions matching TRBD1. Looked up from germline, CDR1 is LNHDA and CDR2 is SQIVND (reference sequence). The length of the CDR3 is 16 residues. Unmatched junction bases numbered 12, after V lost 6 bases and J lost 3 bases. CDR3 residues: CASSFSFGQGYTEAFF. The CDR3 nucleotides read TGTGCCAGTAGCTTTTCCTTCGGACAGGGCTACACTGAAGCTTTCTTT.

The chain combines TRBV7-7 with TRBJ1-3, with 8 bases fitting TRBD1. CDR3 length: 17 residues. The germline CDR1 and CDR2 sequences are SSHAT and FNYEAQ (reference sequence). Losses at the gene ends were 4 bases for V and 0 bases for J; bases not matched to a gene: 8. CDR3 protein: CASSSGDRPSSGNTIYF. The CDR3, as DNA: TGTGCCAGCAGCTCCGGGGACAGGCCGAGCTCTGGAAACACCATATATTTT.

The chain joins TRBV5-6 to TRBJ1-1, with D unresolved. With 4 bases removed from V and 1 base from J, the gap between germline ends came to 8 bases. The CDR3 has 13 residues. Germline V gene sequence: CDR1 SGHDT, CDR2 YYEEEE. CDR3 DNA: TGTGCCAGCAGCCTTACAGAGAACACTGAAGCTTTCTTT. Residues: CASSLTENTEAFF.

The rearrangement uses TRBV11-2 and TRBJ2-7; D gene ambiguous. Germline CDR1 SGHAT, CDR2 FQNNGV. The CDR3 consists of 14 residues. V lost 1 base and J 3 bases, leaving 10 bases between the germline ends. The CDR3 nucleotides read TGTGCCAGCAGCTTAGTTTTTGGCGGCTACGAGCAGTACTTC. It encodes CASSLVFGGYEQYF.

The rearrangement uses TRBV7-9 and TRBJ2-2; D possibly corresponds to TRBD1 (5 bases). The V and J ends lost 4 bases and 3 bases respectively, with 15 bases between them. Germline V gene data show CDR1 as SEHNR and CDR2 as FQNEAQ (reference sequence). The CDR3 consists of 16 residues. The DNA for the CDR3 is TGTGCCAGCAGCTACGGTCTGTGGGGCGACACCGGGGAGCTGTTTTTT. This sequence encodes CASSYGLWGDTGELFF.